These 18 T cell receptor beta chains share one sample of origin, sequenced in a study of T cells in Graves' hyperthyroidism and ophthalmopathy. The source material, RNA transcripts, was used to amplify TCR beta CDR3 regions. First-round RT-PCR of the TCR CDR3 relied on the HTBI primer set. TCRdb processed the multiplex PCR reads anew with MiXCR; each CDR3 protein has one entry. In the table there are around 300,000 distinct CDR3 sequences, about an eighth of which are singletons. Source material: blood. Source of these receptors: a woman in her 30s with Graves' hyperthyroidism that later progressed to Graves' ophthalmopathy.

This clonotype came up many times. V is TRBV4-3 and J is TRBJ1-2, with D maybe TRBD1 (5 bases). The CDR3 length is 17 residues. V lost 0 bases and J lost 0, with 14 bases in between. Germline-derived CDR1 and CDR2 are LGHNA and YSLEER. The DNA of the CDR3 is TGCGCCAGCAGCCAAGAAGGGGTTTTGGGAGCTAACTATGGCTACACCTTC. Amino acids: CASSQEGVLGANYGYTF.

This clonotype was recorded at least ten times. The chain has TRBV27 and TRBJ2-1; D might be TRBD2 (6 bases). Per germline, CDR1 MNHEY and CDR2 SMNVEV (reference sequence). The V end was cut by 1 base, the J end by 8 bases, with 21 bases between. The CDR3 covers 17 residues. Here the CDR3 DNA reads TGTGCCAGCAGTTTATATCCCCCGGGAGCAAAGCTCTATGAGCAGTTCTTC. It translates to CASSLYPPGAKLYEQFF.

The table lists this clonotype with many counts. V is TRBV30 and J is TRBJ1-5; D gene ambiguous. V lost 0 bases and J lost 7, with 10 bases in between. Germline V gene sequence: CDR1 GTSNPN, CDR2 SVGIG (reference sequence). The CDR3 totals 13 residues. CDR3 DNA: TGTGCCTGGAGTGTAAAGGGAGGCCAGCCCCAGCATTTT. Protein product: CAWSVKGGQPQHF.

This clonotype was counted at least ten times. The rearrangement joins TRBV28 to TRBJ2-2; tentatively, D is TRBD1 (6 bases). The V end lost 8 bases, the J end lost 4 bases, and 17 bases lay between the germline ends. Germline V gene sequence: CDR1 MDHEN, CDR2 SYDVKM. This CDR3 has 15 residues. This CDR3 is CASAAGALPTGELFF. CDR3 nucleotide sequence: TGTGCCAGCGCCGCAGGGGCTCTGCCCACCGGGGAGCTGTTTTTT.

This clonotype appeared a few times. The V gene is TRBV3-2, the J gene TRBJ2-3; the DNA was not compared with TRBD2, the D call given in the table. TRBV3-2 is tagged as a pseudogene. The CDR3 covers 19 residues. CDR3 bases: TGTGCCAGCAGCCAAGATGCCCGGTGGAGGGCCGAAGGCACAGATACGCAGTATTTT. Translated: CASSQDARWRAEGTDTQYF.

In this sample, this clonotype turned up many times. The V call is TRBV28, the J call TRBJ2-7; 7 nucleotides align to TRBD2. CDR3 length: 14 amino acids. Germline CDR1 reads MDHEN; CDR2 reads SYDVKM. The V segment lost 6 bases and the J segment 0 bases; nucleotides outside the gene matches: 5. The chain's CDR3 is CASRLAESSYEQYF. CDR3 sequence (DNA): TGTGCCAGCAGGCTAGCGGAGAGCTCCTACGAGCAGTACTTC.

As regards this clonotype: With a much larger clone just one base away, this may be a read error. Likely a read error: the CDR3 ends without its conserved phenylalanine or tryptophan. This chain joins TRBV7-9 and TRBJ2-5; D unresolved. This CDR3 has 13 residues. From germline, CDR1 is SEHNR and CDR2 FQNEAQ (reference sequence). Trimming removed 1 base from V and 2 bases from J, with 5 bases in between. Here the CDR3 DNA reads TGTGCCAGCAGCTTAGTTCTTCAAGAGACCCAGTACCTC. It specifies CASSLVLQETQYL.

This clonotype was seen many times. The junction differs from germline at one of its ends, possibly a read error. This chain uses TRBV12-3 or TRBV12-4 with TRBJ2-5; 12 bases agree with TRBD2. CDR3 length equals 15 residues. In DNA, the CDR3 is TGTGCCAGCAGTCTAGCGGGAGGGACCAGGGAGACCCAGTACTTC. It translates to CASSLAGGTRETQYF.

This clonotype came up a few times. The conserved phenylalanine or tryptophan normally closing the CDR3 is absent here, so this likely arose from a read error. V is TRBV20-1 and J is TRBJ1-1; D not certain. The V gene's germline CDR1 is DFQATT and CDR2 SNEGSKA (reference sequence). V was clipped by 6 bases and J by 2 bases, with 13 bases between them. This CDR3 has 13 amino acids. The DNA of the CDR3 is TGCAGTGCCAAATGGACGGATAACACTGAAGCTTTCCTT. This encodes CSAKWTDNTEAFL.

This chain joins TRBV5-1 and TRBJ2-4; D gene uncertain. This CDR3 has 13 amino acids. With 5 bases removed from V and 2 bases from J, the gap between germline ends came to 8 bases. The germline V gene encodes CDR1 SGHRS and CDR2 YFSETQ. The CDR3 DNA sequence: TGCGCCAGCAGTGGCCAGCCCAAAAACATTCAGTACTTC. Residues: CASSGQPKNIQYF.

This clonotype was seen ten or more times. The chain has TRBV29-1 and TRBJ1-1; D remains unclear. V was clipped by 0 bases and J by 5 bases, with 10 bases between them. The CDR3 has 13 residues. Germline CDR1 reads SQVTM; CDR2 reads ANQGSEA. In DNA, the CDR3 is TGCAGCGTTGAAGATTACGGGGAAACTGAAGCTTTCTTT. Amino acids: CSVEDYGETEAFF.

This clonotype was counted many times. The CDR3 loop is CSARDPASGRREQYF. In DNA, the CDR3 is TGCAGTGCTAGAGATCCCGCTAGCGGGAGACGCGAGCAGTACTTC. V is TRBV20-1 and J is TRBJ2-7; 10 nucleotides agree with TRBD2. Germline CDR1 and CDR2: DFQATT and SNEGSKA (reference sequence). V was clipped by 0 bases and J by 6 bases; unmatched bases: 8. The CDR3 contains 15 residues.

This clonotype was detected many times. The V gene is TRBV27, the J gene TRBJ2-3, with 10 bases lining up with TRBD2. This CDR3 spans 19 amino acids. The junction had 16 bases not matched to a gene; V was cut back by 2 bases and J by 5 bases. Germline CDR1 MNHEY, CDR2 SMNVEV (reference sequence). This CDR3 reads CASSLRVASGSFSRDTQYF. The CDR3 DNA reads TGTGCCAGCAGTTTAAGGGTGGCTAGCGGGAGTTTTAGTAGAGATACGCAGTATTTT.

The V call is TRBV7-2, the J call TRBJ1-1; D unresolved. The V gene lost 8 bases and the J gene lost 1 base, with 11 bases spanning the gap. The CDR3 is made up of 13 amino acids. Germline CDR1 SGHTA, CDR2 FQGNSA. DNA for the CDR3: TGTGCCAGCGGGAGGGCCCGGAACACTGAAGCTTTCTTT. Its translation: CASGRARNTEAFF.

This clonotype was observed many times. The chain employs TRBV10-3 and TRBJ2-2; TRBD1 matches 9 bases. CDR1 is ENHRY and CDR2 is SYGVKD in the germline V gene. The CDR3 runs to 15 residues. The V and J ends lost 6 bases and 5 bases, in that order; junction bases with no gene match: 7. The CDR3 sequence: CAIRTGGAGTGELFF. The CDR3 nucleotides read TGTGCCATCAGAACAGGGGGCGCAGGAACCGGGGAGCTGTTTTTT.

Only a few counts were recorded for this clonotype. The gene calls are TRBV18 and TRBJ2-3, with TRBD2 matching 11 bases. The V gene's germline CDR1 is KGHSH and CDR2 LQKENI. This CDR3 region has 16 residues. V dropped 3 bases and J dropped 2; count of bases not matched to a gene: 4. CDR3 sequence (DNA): TGTGCCAGCTCACCCTATAGCGGGGGGGCCACAGATACGCAGTATTTT. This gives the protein CASSPYSGGATDTQYF.

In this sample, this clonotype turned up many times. DNA of the CDR3: TGTGCCAGCAGCAGGTTAAAAGAGACCCAGTACTTC. Translated, it gives CASSRLKETQYF. This sequence joins TRBV7-9 and TRBJ2-5; D remains unclear. CDR3 length equals 12 residues. The V and J ends lost 5 bases and 3 bases respectively, with 7 bases between them. From germline, CDR1 is SEHNR and CDR2 FQNEAQ (reference sequence).

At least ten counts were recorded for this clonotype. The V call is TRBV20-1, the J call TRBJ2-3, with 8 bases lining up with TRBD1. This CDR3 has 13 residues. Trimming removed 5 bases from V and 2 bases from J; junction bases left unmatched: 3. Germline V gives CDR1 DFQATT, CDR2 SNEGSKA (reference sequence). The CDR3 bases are TGCAGTGCTCCCCAGGGGGCCACAGATACGCAGTATTTT. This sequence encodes CSAPQGATDTQYF.